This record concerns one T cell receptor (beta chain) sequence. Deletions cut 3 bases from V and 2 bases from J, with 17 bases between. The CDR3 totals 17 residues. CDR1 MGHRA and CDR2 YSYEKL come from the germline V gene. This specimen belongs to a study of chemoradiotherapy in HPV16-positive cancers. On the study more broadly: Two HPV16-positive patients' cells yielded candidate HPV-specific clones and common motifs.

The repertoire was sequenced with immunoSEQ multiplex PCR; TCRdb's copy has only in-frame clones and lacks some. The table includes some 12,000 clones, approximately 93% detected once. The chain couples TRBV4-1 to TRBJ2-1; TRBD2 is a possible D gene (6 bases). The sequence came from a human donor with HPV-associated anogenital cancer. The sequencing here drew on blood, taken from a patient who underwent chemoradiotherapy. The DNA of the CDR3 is TGCGCCAGCAGCCAGATAGGCTATGGGGGGACCTACAATGAGCAGTTCTTC. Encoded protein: CASSQIGYGGTYNEQFF.